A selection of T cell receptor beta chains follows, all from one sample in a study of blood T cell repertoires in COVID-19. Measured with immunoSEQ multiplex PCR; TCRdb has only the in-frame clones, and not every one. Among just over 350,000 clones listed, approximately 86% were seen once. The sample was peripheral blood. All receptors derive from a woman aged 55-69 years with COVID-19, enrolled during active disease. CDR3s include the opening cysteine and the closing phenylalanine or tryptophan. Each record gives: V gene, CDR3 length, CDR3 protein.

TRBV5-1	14	CASSSTSGRETQYF
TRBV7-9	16	CASSLAIGSTGYGYTF
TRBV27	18	CASRDNLRGLAGTDTQYF
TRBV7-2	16	CASSLGRGIGADTQYF
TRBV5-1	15	CASSLGGQGQSPLHF
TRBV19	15	CASSGGQGGNSPLHF
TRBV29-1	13	CSVGQDSYNEQFF
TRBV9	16	CASSVGPAGAAETQYF
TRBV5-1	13	CASSLDPDQPQHF
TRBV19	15	CASSTFSQGPYEQYF
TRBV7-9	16	CASSLENWTGRYEQYF
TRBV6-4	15	CASRRGGDRDTEAFF
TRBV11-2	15	CASSALVGAGYGYTF
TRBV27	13	CASSFPEGDEQFF
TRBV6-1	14	CASSQASVTGELFF
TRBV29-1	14	CSVEDRDRAGELFF
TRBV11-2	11	CASTYLGGYTF
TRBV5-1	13	CASSPGQDEKLFF
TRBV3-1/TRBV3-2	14	CASSPGVSRYGYTF
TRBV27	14	CASRDRQGRTEAFF
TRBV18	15	CASSPIPGGDTEAFF
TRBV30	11	CAWSLNRGYTF
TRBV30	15	CAWSPTDRANTEAFF
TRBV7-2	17	CASSAQPRGSGTDTQYF
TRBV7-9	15	CASSARGDSTDTQYF
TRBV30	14	CASTRGRADYGYTF
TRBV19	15	CASSVTGSWNQPQHF
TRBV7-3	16	CASSSIDRVLTDTQYF
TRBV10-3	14	CAISERTGFGEQYF
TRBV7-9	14	CASSLGGLNSPLHF
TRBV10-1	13	CASGQPRGTEAFF
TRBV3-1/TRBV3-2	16	CASRGSGTGNTGELFF
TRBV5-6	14	CASSLQGSLYEQYF
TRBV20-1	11	CSAKESYEQYF
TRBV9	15	CASTQGGTRRNEQFF
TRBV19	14	CASKSFFSGNTIYF
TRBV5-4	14	CASSRDRARTEAFF
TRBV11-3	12	CASYGSTDTQYF
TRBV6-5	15	CASSSGLAGGRELFF
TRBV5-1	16	CASSWFAPGIDEKLFF
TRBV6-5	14	CASSYSDSNTEAFF
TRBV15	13	CATSREAGVEQFF
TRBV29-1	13	CSVGDGTPYGYTF
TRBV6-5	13	CASSYSSGNTIYF
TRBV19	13	CASTYGTGAEAFF
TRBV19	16	CATTPLDRGTYNEQFF
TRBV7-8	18	CASSFASPGGEYDEKLFF